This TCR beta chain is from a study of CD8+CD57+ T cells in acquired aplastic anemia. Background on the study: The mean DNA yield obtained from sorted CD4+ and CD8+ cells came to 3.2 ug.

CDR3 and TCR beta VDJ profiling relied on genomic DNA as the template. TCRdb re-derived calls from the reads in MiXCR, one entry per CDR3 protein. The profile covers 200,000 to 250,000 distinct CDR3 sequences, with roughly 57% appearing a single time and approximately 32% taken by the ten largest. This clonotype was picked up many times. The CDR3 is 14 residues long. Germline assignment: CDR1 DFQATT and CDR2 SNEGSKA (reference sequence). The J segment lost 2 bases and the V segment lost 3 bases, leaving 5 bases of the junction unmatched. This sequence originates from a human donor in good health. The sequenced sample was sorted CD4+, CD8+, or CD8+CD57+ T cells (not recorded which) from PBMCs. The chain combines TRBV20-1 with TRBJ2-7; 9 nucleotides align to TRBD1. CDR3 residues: CSASSGQGTYEQYF. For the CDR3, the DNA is TGCAGTGCTAGTTCCGGACAGGGGACCTACGAGCAGTACTTC.